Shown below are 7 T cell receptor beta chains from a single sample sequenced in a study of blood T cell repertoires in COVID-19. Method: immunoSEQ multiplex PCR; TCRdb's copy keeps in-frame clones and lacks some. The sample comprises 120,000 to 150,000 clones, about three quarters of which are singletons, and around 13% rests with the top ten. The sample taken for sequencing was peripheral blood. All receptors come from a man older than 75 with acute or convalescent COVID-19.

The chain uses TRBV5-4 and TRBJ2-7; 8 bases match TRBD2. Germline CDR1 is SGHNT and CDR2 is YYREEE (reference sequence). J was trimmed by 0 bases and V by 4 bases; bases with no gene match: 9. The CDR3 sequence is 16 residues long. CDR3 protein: CASSPGGLGSSYEQYF. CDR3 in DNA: TGTGCCAGCAGCCCGGGGGGGCTTGGGAGCTCCTACGAGCAGTACTTC.

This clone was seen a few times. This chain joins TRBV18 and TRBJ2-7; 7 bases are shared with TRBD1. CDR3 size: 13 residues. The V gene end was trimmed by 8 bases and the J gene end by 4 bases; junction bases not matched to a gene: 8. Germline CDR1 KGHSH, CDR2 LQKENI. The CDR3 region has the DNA TGTGCCAGCACGACAGGGATTGGGTACGAGCAGTACTTC. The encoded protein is CASTTGIGYEQYF. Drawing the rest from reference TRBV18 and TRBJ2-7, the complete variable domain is NAGVMQNPRHLVRRRGQEARLRCSPMKGHSHVYWYRQLPEEGLKFMVYLQKENIIDESGMPKERFSAEFPKEGPSILRIQQVVRGDSAAYFCASTTGIGYEQYFGPGTRLTVT.

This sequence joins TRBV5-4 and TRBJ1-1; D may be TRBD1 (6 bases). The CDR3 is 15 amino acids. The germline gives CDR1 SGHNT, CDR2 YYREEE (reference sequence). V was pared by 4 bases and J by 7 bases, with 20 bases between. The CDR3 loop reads CASSRIGEGDYEAFF. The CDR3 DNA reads TGTGCCAGCAGCCGGATTGGGGAGGGGGATTATGAAGCTTTCTTT.

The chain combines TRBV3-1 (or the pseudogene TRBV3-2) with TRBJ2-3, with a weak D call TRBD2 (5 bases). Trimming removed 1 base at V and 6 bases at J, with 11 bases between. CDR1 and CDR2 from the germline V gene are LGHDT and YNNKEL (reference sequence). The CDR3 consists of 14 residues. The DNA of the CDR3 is TGTGCCAGCAGCCAAGCCGGTAGGGAGGATACGCAGTATTTT. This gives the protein CASSQAGREDTQYF.

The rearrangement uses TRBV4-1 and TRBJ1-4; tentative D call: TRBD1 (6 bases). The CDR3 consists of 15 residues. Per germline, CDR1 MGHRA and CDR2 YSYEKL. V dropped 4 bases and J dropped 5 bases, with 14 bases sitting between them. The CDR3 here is CASSPGTSQNEKLFF. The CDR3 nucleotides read TGCGCCAGCAGCCCAGGGACATCCCAAAATGAAAAACTGTTTTTT.

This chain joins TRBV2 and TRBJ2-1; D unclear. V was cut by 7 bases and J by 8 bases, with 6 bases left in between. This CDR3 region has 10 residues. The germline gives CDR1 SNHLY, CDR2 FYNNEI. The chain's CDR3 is CASIGYEQFF. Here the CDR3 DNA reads TGTGCCAGCATTGGCTATGAGCAGTTCTTC.

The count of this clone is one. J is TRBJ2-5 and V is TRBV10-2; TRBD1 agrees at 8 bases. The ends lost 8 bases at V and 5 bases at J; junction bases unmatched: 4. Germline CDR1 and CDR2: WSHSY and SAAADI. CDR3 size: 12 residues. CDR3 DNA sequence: TGCGCCAGCTCCAGGGGGCTGGAGACCCAGTACTTC. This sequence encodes CASSRGLETQYF.